Below are 27 T cell receptor beta chains sequenced from a single sample in a study of somatic mutations in cytotoxic T cells in rheumatoid arthritis. TCRdb's table, derived via immunoSEQ multiplex PCR, lists solely in-frame clones and lacks some. The sample holds approximately 14,000 clones; around 80% are singletons and the top ten take 6% to 8.5%. Sequenced material: CD8+ T cells sorted from blood. The receptors were sampled from an adult with rheumatoid arthritis.

The chain joins TRBV28 to TRBJ1-2; D is undetermined. Trimming removed 3 bases from V and 8 bases from J, with 13 bases in between. Germline V gene data show CDR1 as MDHEN and CDR2 as SYDVKM. This CDR3 contains 13 residues. The CDR3 DNA follows: TGTGCCAGCAGTTTTCGGGGTGTCCGCGGCTACACCTTC. Amino acid sequence: CASSFRGVRGYTF.

The chain combines TRBV5-4 with TRBJ1-1; D is undetermined. This CDR3 has 12 residues. Germline loops: CDR1 SGHNT, CDR2 YYREEE (reference sequence). Trimming stripped 7 bases from V and 5 bases from J, with 12 bases between. The CDR3 sequence: CASGRGVTEAFF. The CDR3 DNA reads as TGTGCCAGCGGTCGGGGAGTGACTGAAGCTTTCTTT.

The chain links TRBV5-6 to TRBJ2-2, with D possibly being TRBD1 or TRBD2 (5 bases each). With 4 bases removed from V and 4 bases from J, the gap between germline ends came to 8 bases. CDR1 SGHDT and CDR2 YYEEEE come from the germline V gene. The CDR3 covers 13 residues. This CDR3 is CASSGGGTGELFF. The CDR3, as DNA: TGTGCCAGCAGCGGTGGGGGCACCGGGGAGCTGTTTTTT. The entire variable domain, with the rest obtained from reference TRBV5-6 and TRBJ2-2, is as follows: DAGVTQSPTHLIKTRGQQVTLRCSPKSGHDTVSWYQQALGQGPQFIFQYYEEEERQRGNFPDRFSGHQFPNYSSELNVNALLLGDSALYLCASSGGGTGELFFGEGSRLTVL.

V and J are TRBV29-1 and TRBJ2-2; D possibly corresponds to TRBD2 (6 bases). The germline CDR1 and CDR2 sequences are SQVTM and ANQGSEA. V lost 4 bases, J lost 1 base, and 16 bases lay in between. The CDR3 spans 16 residues. The CDR3: CSVGWGAGQNTGELFF. CDR3 coding DNA: TGCAGCGTTGGGTGGGGAGCGGGCCAGAACACCGGGGAGCTGTTTTTT.

The chain carries TRBV2 and TRBJ1-5, with 11 positions matching TRBD1. The germline CDR1 and CDR2 sequences are SNHLY and FYNNEI. The CDR3 spans 16 residues. J was trimmed by 3 bases and V by 5 bases; bases with no gene match: 6. DNA of the CDR3: TGTGCCAGCAGTTGGGACAGGGGGATCGACAATCAGCCCCAGCATTTT. It specifies CASSWDRGIDNQPQHF. Based on the CDR3 plus reference TRBV2 and TRBJ1-5, the full variable domain is EPEVTQTPSHQVTQMGQEVILRCVPISNHLYFYWYRQILGQKVEFLVSFYNNEISEKSEIFDDQFSVERPDGSNFTLKIRSTKLEDSAMYFCASSWDRGIDNQPQHFGDGTRLSIL.

This chain connects TRBV5-8 to TRBJ2-7, with 7 bases fitting TRBD1. The trim removed 3 bases at V and 1 base at J, leaving 4 bases unmatched. Looked up from germline, CDR1 is SGHTS and CDR2 is YDEGEE. The CDR3 sequence is 14 residues long. The CDR3 DNA follows: TGTGCCAGCAGCTCGGACAGGTCTTCCTACGAGCAGTACTTC. Residues: CASSSDRSSYEQYF. The full variable domain, completed using reference TRBV5-8 and TRBJ2-7, is EAGVTQSPTHLIKTRGQQATLRCSPISGHTSVYWYQQALGLGLQFLLWYDEGEERNRGNFPPRFSGRQFPNYSSELNVNALELEDSALYLCASSSDRSSYEQYFGPGTRLTVT.

This clone is a singleton in its sample. The chain links TRBV28 to TRBJ2-7, with 11 bases lining up with TRBD1. Trimming took 5 bases from V and 5 from J; bases not matched to a gene: 14. The CDR3 totals 17 residues. Germline V gene lookup returns CDR1 MDHEN and CDR2 SYDVKM. CDR3 bases: TGTGCCAGCAGTCCTACTAGGGTGGACAGGGGGCACGACGAGCAGTACTTC. Translated, it gives CASSPTRVDRGHDEQYF.

The rearrangement joins TRBV19 to TRBJ1-3, with TRBD1 matching 7 bases. CDR1 LNHDA and CDR2 SQIVND come from the germline V gene (reference sequence). This CDR3 has 16 amino acids. J gave up 0 bases and V 9 bases, and 11 bases lay outside the gene matches. This chain's CDR3 is CASRLGQQHSGNTIYF. The CDR3, as DNA: TGTGCCAGCCGGTTGGGACAGCAACACTCTGGAAACACCATATATTTT.

The chain carries TRBV9 and TRBJ1-4; D is undetermined. With 3 bases removed from V and 8 bases from J, the gap between germline ends came to 17 bases. Germline lookup yields CDR1 SGDLS and CDR2 YYNGEE. This CDR3 is built from 15 residues. The CDR3 sequence is CASSDGRRVREKLFF. The CDR3 nucleotides are TGTGCCAGCAGCGACGGGAGGCGGGTTAGGGAAAAACTGTTTTTT. The entire variable domain, with the rest obtained from reference TRBV9 and TRBJ1-4, is as follows: DSGVTQTPKHLITATGQRVTLRCSPRSGDLSVYWYQQSLDQGLQFLIQYYNGEERAKGNILERFSAQQFPDLHSELNLSSLELGDSALYFCASSDGRRVREKLFFGSGTQLSVL.

The rearrangement uses TRBV9 and TRBJ1-3; weak D call: TRBD1 (6 bases). V lost 5 bases to trimming and J lost 0 bases, with 12 bases between them. This CDR3 contains 15 residues. The V gene's germline CDR1 is SGDLS and CDR2 YYNGEE. The CDR3 DNA reads as TGTGCCAGCAGTGGGACATCATACTCTGGAAACACCATATATTTT. This sequence encodes CASSGTSYSGNTIYF.

The gene calls are TRBV6-5 and TRBJ1-2, with D unclear. Germline V gene lookup returns CDR1 MNHEY and CDR2 SVGAGI. The CDR3 is 13 amino acids. Trimming removed 6 bases at V and 8 bases at J, with 16 bases between. DNA for the CDR3: TGTGCCAGCAGCCCGGCGGGCAGCTTGGGCTACACCTTC. The encoded protein is CASSPAGSLGYTF.

J is TRBJ1-2 and V is TRBV7-8; the match to TRBD1 covers 11 bases. CDR1 is SGHVS, CDR2 FQNEAQ, per germline. V lost 5 bases to trimming and J lost 4 bases; unmatched junction nucleotides: 6. The CDR3 is made up of 15 amino acids. CDR3 nucleotide sequence: TGTGCCAGCAGCCTGGGGACAGGGGGGTTCTATGGCTACACCTTC. Its protein is CASSLGTGGFYGYTF.

The chain combines TRBV5-1 with TRBJ1-2, with D possibly TRBD1 on 6 matching bases. Germline V CDR1 and CDR2: SGHRS, YFSETQ. This CDR3 region has 12 residues. V was clipped by 3 bases and J by 6 bases, with 9 bases between them. This chain's CDR3 is CASSWNRDGYTF. The CDR3 DNA follows: TGCGCCAGCAGCTGGAACAGGGATGGCTACACCTTC.

This clone has more than one count but fewer than ten. The chain couples TRBV7-3 to TRBJ2-5; 7 bases map to TRBD1. Germline assignment: CDR1 SGHTA and CDR2 FQGTGA. J was trimmed by 4 bases and V by 3 bases; bases with no gene match: 5. This CDR3 spans 14 amino acids. The chain's CDR3 is CASSLTGLGETQYF. CDR3 in DNA: TGTGCCAGCAGCTTGACAGGGCTCGGAGAGACCCAGTACTTC.

The CDR3: CSVEAGNGPYNEQFF. CDR3 DNA sequence: TGCAGCGTTGAGGCAGGCAATGGCCCCTACAATGAGCAGTTCTTC. The chain combines TRBV29-1 with TRBJ2-1, with D unclear. The CDR3 totals 15 residues. CDR1 and CDR2 (germline): SQVTM, ANQGSEA. The germline V and J ends were trimmed by 3 bases and 2 bases, with 14 bases remaining between them.

The chain is built from TRBV19 and TRBJ1-1, with D possibly being TRBD1 (5 bases). The CDR3 is 14 amino acids. Looked up from germline, CDR1 is LNHDA and CDR2 is SQIVND (reference sequence). Deletions cut 6 bases from V and 1 base from J, with 12 bases between. CDR3 DNA sequence: TGTGCCAGTAGCTACAGGACCTCGAACACTGAAGCTTTCTTT. Protein sequence: CASSYRTSNTEAFF.

The chain has TRBV6-5 and TRBJ2-7; D remains ambiguous. Germline V CDR1 and CDR2: MNHEY, SVGAGI. Trimming took off 0 bases at V and 1 base at J, with 7 bases between the two ends. The CDR3 spans 14 residues. CDR3 DNA: TGTGCCAGCAGTTACTCGGCAATTTCCTACGAGCAGTACTTC. Encoded protein: CASSYSAISYEQYF.

The chain has TRBV27 and TRBJ1-5; no clear D gene. The CDR3 extends over 14 amino acids. The V gene's germline CDR1 is MNHEY and CDR2 SMNVEV (reference sequence). V was pared by 5 bases and J by 4 bases, with 12 bases between. As DNA, the CDR3 is TGTGCCAGCAGTCCCAGACAACCAAATCAGCCCCAGCATTTT. Translation gives CASSPRQPNQPQHF.

The chain is built from TRBV7-3 and TRBJ1-2; 8 bases agree with TRBD1. V lost 2 bases and J lost 6; bases outside the gene matches: 8. The length of the CDR3 is 15 residues. The germline V gene encodes CDR1 SGHTA and CDR2 FQGTGA. CDR3 nucleotides: TGTGCCAGCAGCTTATCAGGGGGCGAAGTTGATGGCTACACCTTC. It is translated as CASSLSGGEVDGYTF.

The count of this clone is one. The chain couples TRBV5-4 to TRBJ1-2; D gene uncertain. Germline loops: CDR1 SGHNT, CDR2 YYREEE (reference sequence). The V end lost 9 bases, the J end lost 5 bases, and 20 bases lay between the germline ends. This CDR3 spans 14 amino acids. DNA of the CDR3: TGTGCCACCCTCTCATACTCGGAAGGATATGGCTACACCTTC. It is translated as CATLSYSEGYGYTF.

The gene calls are TRBV5-3 and TRBJ1-1, with D uncertain. TRBV5-3 is designated an ORF whose function remains uncertain. This CDR3 has 13 residues. The V gene lost 3 bases and the J gene lost 1 base, with 7 bases spanning the gap. The CDR3 loop is CARSYTANTEAFF. The CDR3 nucleotides read TGTGCCAGAAGCTACACAGCGAACACTGAAGCTTTCTTT.

The chain joins TRBV19 to TRBJ2-1, with D possibly matching TRBD2 (6 bases). This CDR3 is 15 amino acids long. V lost 3 bases, J lost 4 bases, and 13 bases lay in between. Per the germline V gene, CDR1 is LNHDA and CDR2 is SQIVND (reference sequence). CDR3 loop: CASSIKAGAYNEQFF. In DNA form, the CDR3 reads TGTGCCAGTAGTATTAAAGCGGGCGCATACAATGAGCAGTTCTTC.

V and J are TRBV21-1 and TRBJ1-1. TRBV21-1 is designated a pseudogene. The CDR3 runs to 11 residues. The CDR3 DNA reads TGTGCCAGCAGAGGGAACACTGAAGCTTTCTTT. Translating it yields CASRGNTEAFF.

The chain couples TRBV13 to TRBJ2-1; TRBD2 aligns across 9 bases. The germline V gene encodes CDR1 PRHDT and CDR2 FYEKMQ (reference sequence). Germline trimming cut 5 bases from V and 6 bases from J; bases unmatched to any gene: 11. This CDR3 has 16 amino acids. The CDR3 DNA is TGTGCCAGCAGCCCACTCCTGGCGGGGGGGCTCAATGAGCAGTTCTTC. It specifies CASSPLLAGGLNEQFF. Looking up the rest from reference TRBV13 and TRBJ2-1 gives the full variable domain: AAGVIQSPRHLIKEKRETATLKCYPIPRHDTVYWYQQGPGQDPQFLISFYEKMQSDKGSIPDRFSAQQFSDYHSELNMSSLELGDSALYFCASSPLLAGGLNEQFFGPGTRLTVL.

The rearrangement links TRBV5-1 to TRBJ2-6; D possibly corresponds to TRBD1 (5 bases). The CDR3 runs to 18 residues. Between the trimmed V and J ends, which lost 0 bases and 2 bases, there was a span of 15 bases. The germline CDR1 and CDR2 sequences are SGHRS and YFSETQ. The CDR3: CASSLDWAAGPGANVLTF. The CDR3 DNA sequence: TGCGCCAGCAGCTTGGATTGGGCGGCAGGGCCTGGGGCCAACGTCCTGACTTTC.

The chain joins TRBV19 to TRBJ1-2; TRBD1 matches at 7 bases. Germline values: CDR1 LNHDA, CDR2 SQIVND (reference sequence). The CDR3 consists of 17 residues. Trimming took 2 bases from V and 4 from J; bases not matched to a gene: 13. The CDR3 spells CASSIRQGLSKIYGYTF. Here the CDR3 DNA reads TGTGCCAGTAGTATACGACAGGGTCTGTCCAAGATCTATGGCTACACCTTC.

V gene TRBV30 combines with J gene TRBJ1-1; D unresolved. Between the trimmed V and J ends, which lost 2 bases and 0 bases, there was a span of 7 bases. Germline CDR1 is GTSNPN and CDR2 is SVGIG (reference sequence). The CDR3 consists of 13 residues. CDR3 residues: CAWSYSVNTEAFF. CDR3 DNA: TGTGCCTGGAGTTATAGCGTGAACACTGAAGCTTTCTTT.